The TCR beta chain described here comes from a study of PD-1 blockade in classical Hodgkin lymphoma. This CDR3 is 13 amino acids long. V was shortened by 11 bases and J by 4 bases, with 15 bases between the two germline ends. Germline V gene data show CDR1 as ENHRY and CDR2 as SYGVKD. For this clone: Its matching antigen is unknown.

Study outcomes and limitations: Healthy donors were reported to have higher baseline TCR diversity than newly diagnosed patients. Anyone who began nivolumab under 1 year after ASCT was excluded.

All trial patients relapsed after autologous stem cell transplantation. Data came from immunoSEQ multiplex PCR; TCRdb stores just in-frame clones and leaves some out. Of approximately 73,000 clones in the sample, 85% to 95% were seen once. The clonotype originates from a human donor with classical Hodgkin lymphoma. Specimen: peripheral blood mononuclear cells (PBMCs), collected at baseline. The chain links TRBV10-3 to TRBJ2-1, with D possibly being TRBD2 (6 bases). CDR3 region: CAVGWGVYNEQFF. CDR3 DNA: TGTGCCGTGGGATGGGGGGTATACAATGAGCAGTTCTTC.